The TCR beta chain described here comes from a study of human T cells and chemical hapten exposure. Time point here: patch test 1, 2 weeks after DPC sensitization. This sample's treatment: therapeutic diphenylcyclopropenone sensitization with weekly scalp DPC. In its sample, this clonotype was seen many times. TCRdb used MiXCR to reprocess the RACE reads, holding one entry per CDR3 protein. Of 80,000 to 95,000 distinct CDR3 sequences listed, about 10% were seen once; the top ten hold around 4.2%. Trimming shortened V by 9 bases and J by 5 bases, and 19 bases separated the two germline ends. The CDR3 spans 14 residues. Germline V lookup: CDR1 LNHDA, CDR2 SQIVND (reference sequence).

The chain links TRBV19 to TRBJ1-2; the D gene is possibly TRBD1 (5 bases). The material sequenced was whole blood, taken in connection with sensitization to the hapten diphenylcyclopropenone (DPC). The TCR originated in a woman aged 45-59 years with alopecia areata. Some clones in this sample may be carry-over from other donors' samples. CDR3 in DNA: TGTGCCAGCTGCCGCAGGGATGTGGGATATGGCTACACCTTC. This sequence encodes CASCRRDVGYGYTF.